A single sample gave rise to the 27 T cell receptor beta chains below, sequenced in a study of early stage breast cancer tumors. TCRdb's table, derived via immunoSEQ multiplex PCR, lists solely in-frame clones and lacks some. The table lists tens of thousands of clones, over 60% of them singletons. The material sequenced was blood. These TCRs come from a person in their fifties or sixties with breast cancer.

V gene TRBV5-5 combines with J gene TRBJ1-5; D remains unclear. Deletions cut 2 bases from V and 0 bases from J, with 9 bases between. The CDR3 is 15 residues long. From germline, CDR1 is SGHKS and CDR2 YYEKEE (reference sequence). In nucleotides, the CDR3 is TGTGCCAGCAGCTTAAGCGGGGATAGCAATCAGCCCCAGCATTTT. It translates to CASSLSGDSNQPQHF. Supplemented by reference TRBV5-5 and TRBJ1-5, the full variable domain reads DAGVTQSPTHLIKTRGQQVTLRCSPISGHKSVSWYQQVLGQGPQFIFQYYEKEERGRGNFPDRFSARQFPNYSSELNVNALLLGDSALYLCASSLSGDSNQPQHFGDGTRLSIL.

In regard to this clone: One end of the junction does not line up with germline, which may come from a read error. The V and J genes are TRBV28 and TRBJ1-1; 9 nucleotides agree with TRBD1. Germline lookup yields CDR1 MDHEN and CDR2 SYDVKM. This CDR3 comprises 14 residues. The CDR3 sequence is CASTSGTGNPEAFF. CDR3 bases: TGTGCCAGCACCTCCGGGACAGGGAACCCTGAAGCTTTCTTT. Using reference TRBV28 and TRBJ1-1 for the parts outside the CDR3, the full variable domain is DVKVTQSSRYLVKRTGEKVFLECVQDMDHENMFWYRQDPGLGLRLIYFSYDVKMKEKGDIPEGYSVSREKKERFSLILESASTNQTSMYLCASTSGTGNPEAFFGQGTRLTVV.

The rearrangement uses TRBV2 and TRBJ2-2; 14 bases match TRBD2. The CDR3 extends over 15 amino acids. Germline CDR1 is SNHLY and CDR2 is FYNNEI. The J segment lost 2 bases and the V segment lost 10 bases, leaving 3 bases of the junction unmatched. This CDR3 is CATGLAGVNTGELFF. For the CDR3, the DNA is TGTGCCACGGGACTAGCGGGAGTAAACACCGGGGAGCTGTTTTTT.

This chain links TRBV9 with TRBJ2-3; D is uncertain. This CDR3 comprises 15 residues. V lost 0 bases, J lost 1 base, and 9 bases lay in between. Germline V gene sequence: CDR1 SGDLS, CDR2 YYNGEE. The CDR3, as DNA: TGTGCCAGCAGCGTAGGTGGAGCCGGCACAGATACGCAGTATTTT. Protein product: CASSVGGAGTDTQYF.

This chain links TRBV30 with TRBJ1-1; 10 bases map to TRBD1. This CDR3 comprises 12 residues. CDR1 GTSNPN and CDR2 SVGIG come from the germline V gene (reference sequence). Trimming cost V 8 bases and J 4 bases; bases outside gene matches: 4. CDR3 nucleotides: TGTGCCCGGGACAGGGGTGGCACTGAAGCTTTCTTT. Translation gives CARDRGGTEAFF.

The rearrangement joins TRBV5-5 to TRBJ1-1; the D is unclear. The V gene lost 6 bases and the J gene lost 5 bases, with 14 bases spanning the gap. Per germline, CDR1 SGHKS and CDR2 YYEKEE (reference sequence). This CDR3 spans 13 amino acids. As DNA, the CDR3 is TGTGCCAGCATGAGCGGCCCTGGGACTGAAGCTTTCTTT. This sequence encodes CASMSGPGTEAFF.

CDR3 region: CASRRESPGELFF. CDR3 DNA: TGTGCCAGCAGGCGGGAGTCCCCCGGGGAGCTGTTTTTT. The chain recombines TRBV5-6 with TRBJ2-2, with 7 positions matching TRBD2. This CDR3 has 13 residues. Germline values: CDR1 SGHDT, CDR2 YYEEEE. Trimming cost V 5 bases and J 6 bases; bases outside gene matches: 4.

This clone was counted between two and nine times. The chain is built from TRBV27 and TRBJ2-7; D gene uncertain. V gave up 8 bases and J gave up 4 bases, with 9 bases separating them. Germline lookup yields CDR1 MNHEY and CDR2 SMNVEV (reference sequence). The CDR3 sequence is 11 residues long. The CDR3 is CASSTSYEQYF. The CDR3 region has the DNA TGTGCCAGCTCTACCTCATACGAGCAGTACTTC.

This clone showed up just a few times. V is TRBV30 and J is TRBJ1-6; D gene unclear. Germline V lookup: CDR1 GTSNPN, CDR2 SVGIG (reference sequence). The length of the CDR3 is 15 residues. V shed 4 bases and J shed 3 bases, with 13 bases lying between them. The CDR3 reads CAWILPGFYNSPLHF. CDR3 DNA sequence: TGTGCCTGGATTCTACCAGGATTCTATAATTCACCCCTCCACTTT.

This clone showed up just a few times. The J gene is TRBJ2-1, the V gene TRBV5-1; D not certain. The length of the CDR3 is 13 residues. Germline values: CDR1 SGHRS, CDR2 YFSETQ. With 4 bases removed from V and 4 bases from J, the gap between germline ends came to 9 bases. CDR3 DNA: TGCGCCAGCAGCACCGTTCAGTACAATGAGCAGTTCTTC. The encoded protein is CASSTVQYNEQFF.

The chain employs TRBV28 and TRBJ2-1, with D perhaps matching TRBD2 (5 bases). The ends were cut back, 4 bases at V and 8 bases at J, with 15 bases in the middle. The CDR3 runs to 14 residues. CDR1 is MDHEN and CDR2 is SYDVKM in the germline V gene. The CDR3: CASSSLTRMDEQFF. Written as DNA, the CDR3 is TGTGCCAGCAGTTCGCTTACTAGGATGGATGAGCAGTTCTTC.

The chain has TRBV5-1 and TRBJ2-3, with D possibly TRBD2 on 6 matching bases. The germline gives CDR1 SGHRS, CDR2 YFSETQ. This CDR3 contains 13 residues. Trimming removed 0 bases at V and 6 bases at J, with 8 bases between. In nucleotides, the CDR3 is TGCGCCAGCAGCTTGGGACTAGTTGATACGCAGTATTTT. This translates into CASSLGLVDTQYF.

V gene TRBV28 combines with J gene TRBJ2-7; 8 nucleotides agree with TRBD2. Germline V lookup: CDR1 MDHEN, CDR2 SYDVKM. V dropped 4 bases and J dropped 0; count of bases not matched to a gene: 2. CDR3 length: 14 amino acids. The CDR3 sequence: CASSYGRASYEQYF. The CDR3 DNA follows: TGTGCCAGCAGTTACGGGAGGGCCTCCTACGAGCAGTACTTC.

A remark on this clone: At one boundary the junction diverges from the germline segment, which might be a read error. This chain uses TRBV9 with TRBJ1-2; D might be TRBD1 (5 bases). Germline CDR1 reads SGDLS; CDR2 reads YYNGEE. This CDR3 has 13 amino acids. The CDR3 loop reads CAGSTDTNYGYTF. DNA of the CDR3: TGTGCCGGCAGCACGGACACTAACTATGGCTACACCTTC.

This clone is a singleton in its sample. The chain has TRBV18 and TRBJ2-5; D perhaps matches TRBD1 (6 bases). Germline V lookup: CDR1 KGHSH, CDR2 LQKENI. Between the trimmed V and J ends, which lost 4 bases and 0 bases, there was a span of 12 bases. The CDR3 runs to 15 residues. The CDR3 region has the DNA TGTGCCAGCTCACGGACAGCCTCGTACCAAGAGACCCAGTACTTC. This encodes CASSRTASYQETQYF.

Here the CDR3 reads CASSYQGIGTYGYTF. DNA for the CDR3: TGTGCCAGCAGTTACCAGGGGATCGGAACCTATGGCTACACCTTC. The chain joins TRBV6-6 to TRBJ1-2; D is possibly TRBD1 (6 bases). Germline V CDR1 and CDR2: MNHNY, SVGAGI (reference sequence). The V end was cut by 2 bases, the J end by 4 bases, with 14 bases between. The CDR3 is 15 amino acids.

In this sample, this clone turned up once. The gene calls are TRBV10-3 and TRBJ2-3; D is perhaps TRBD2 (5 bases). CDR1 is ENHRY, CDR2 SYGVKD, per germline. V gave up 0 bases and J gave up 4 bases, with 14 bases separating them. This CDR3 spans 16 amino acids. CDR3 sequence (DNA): TGTGCCATCAGTGAGTCGGCTACCACTAGGGCAGATACGCAGTATTTT. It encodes CAISESATTRADTQYF.

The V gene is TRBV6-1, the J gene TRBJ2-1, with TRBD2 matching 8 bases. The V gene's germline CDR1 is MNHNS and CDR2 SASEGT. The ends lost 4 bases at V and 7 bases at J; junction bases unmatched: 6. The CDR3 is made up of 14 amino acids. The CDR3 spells CASSVREEVNEQFF. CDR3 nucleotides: TGTGCCAGCAGTGTGCGGGAGGAGGTGAATGAGCAGTTCTTC.

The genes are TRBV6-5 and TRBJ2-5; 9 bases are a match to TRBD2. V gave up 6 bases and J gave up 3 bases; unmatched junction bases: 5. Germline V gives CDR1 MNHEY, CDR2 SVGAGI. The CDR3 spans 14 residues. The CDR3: CASSNGLAKETQYF. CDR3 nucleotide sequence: TGTGCCAGCAGCAATGGACTAGCGAAAGAGACCCAGTACTTC.

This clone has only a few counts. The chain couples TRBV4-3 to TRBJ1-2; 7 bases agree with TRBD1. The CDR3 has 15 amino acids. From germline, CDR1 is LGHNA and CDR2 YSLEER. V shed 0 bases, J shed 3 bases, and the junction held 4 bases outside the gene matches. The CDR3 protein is CASSQDRQGYYGYTF. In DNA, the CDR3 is TGCGCCAGCAGCCAAGATCGACAGGGATACTATGGCTACACCTTC.

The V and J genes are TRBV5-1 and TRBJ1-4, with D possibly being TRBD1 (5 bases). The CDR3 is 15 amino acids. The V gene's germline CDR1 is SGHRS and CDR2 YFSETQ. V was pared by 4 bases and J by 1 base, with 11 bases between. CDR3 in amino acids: CASSRYGGTNEKLFF. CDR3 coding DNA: TGCGCCAGCAGCCGATACGGGGGAACTAATGAAAAACTGTTTTTT.

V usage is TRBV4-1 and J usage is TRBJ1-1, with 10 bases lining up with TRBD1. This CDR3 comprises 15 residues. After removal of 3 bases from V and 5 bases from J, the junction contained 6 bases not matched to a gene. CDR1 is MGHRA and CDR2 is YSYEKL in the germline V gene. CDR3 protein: CASSQEDRGRTEAFF. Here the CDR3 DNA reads TGCGCCAGCAGCCAGGAAGACAGGGGGCGGACTGAAGCTTTCTTT.

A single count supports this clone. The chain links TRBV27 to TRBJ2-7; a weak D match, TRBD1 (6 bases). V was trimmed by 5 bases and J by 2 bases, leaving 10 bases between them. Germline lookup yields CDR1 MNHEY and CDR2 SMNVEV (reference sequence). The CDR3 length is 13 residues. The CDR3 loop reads CASSPNRAYEQYV. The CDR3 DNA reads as TGTGCCAGCAGTCCTAACAGGGCCTACGAGCAGTACGTC.

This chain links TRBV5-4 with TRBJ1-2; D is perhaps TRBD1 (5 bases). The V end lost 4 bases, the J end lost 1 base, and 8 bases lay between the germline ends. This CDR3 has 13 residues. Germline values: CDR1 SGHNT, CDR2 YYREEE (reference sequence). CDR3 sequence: CASSQDSNYGYTF. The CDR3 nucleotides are TGTGCCAGCAGCCAAGACAGTAACTATGGCTACACCTTC.

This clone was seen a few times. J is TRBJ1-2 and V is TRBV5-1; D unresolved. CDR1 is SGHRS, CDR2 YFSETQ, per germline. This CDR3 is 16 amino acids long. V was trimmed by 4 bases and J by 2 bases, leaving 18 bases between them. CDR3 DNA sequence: TGCGCCAGCAGCCCGGACGGGGATTATAGGAACTATGGCTACACCTTC. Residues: CASSPDGDYRNYGYTF.

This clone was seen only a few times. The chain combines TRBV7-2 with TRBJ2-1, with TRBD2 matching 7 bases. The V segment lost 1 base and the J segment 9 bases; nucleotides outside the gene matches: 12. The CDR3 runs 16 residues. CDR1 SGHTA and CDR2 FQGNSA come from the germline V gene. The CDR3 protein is CASSLVTGGLGREQFF. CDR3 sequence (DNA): TGTGCCAGCAGCTTAGTAACGGGGGGTCTCGGGCGTGAGCAGTTCTTC.

CDR3 bases: TGTGCCAGCAGTTCTCCGAACAGGGGAAACACCATATATTTT. Translating gives CASSSPNRGNTIYF. This rearrangement joins TRBV6-5 to TRBJ1-3; tentative D call: TRBD1 (5 bases). Germline loops: CDR1 MNHEY, CDR2 SVGAGI. CDR3 length equals 14 residues. Between the trimmed V and J ends, which lost 4 bases and 4 bases, there was a span of 11 bases.